The next 31 T cell receptor beta chains were all read from a single sample in a study of CD8 T cells in ankylosing spondylitis (dated by TCRdb to about 2017). Library method: 5' RACE. For sequencing, an Illumina HiSeq 2500 was employed. Starting from the raw public reads, TCRdb applied fastp trimming at Q25, assembled clones with MiXCR and retained in-frame beta chains. Rows merge per CDR3 protein into single entries with the most common DNA and genes. In all, the sample holds roughly 120,000 distinct CDR3 sequences, and roughly 15% of those were seen once. The ten largest clones represent about 2.7% of the sample. Sequenced sample: blood, either unsorted or a sorted T cell fraction (not recorded which). All receptors derive from a female donor with ankylosing spondylitis or in good health (not recorded which).

This clonotype was seen only a few times. The chain employs TRBV9 and TRBJ2-1; TRBD1 matches at 10 bases. V dropped 4 bases and J dropped 6; count of bases not matched to a gene: 7. The CDR3 runs 15 residues. Germline V lookup: CDR1 SGDLS, CDR2 YYNGEE. The CDR3 loop is CASSMPGQGFNEQFF. The CDR3 region has the DNA TGTGCCAGCAGCATGCCGGGACAGGGGTTCAATGAGCAGTTCTTC.

The table lists this clonotype with a few counts. The chain uses TRBV20-1 and TRBJ2-2; D is ambiguous. Trimming cost V 3 bases and J 4 bases, with 9 bases left between them. Germline lookup yields CDR1 DFQATT and CDR2 SNEGSKA (reference sequence). There are 13 residues in the CDR3. CDR3 DNA: TGCAGTGCTAGTCCCGTATCCACCGGGGAGCTGTTTTTT. This sequence encodes CSASPVSTGELFF.

This clonotype appeared many times. This rearrangement joins TRBV3-1 to TRBJ2-2, with D maybe TRBD1 (6 bases). V lost 4 bases, J lost 2 bases, and 14 bases lay in between. The CDR3 is made up of 16 amino acids. Per the germline V gene, CDR1 is LGHDT and CDR2 is YNNKEL (reference sequence). The CDR3 sequence: CASSPDRGRNTGELFF. CDR3 nucleotides: TGTGCCAGCAGCCCAGATAGGGGGAGAAACACCGGGGAGCTGTTTTTT.

In its sample, this clonotype was seen a few times. The genes are TRBV12-3 or TRBV12-4 and TRBJ2-7; D may be TRBD1 (6 bases). This CDR3 has 15 residues. The V end lost 4 bases, the J end lost 1 base, and 14 bases lay between the germline ends. CDR3 sequence: CASSSTGTQSYEQYF. The CDR3 DNA reads as TGTGCCAGCAGTTCGACCGGGACACAATCCTACGAGCAGTACTTC.

This chain's CDR3 is CASSLAWDTQYF. The CDR3 nucleotides read TGTGCCAGCAGCTTAGCCTGGGATACGCAGTATTTT. The chain is built from TRBV7-6 and TRBJ2-3; D not certain. CDR3 length equals 12 residues. Germline assignment: CDR1 SGHVS and CDR2 FNYEAQ. Trimming pared 0 bases from V and 6 bases from J, leaving 4 bases between.

The table lists this clonotype with a few counts. The chain recombines TRBV29-1 with TRBJ2-7; D is unresolved. The CDR3 loop spans 10 amino acids. V was cut by 7 bases and J by 5 bases, with 9 bases left in between. Germline values: CDR1 SQVTM, CDR2 ANQGSEA. The CDR3 sequence is CSARNDEQYF. CDR3 nucleotide sequence: TGCAGCGCCCGCAACGACGAGCAGTACTTC.

The chain carries TRBV5-6 and TRBJ2-1; 7 positions match TRBD2. The length of the CDR3 is 15 residues. Germline V gives CDR1 SGHDT, CDR2 YYEEEE. Trimming removed 1 base from V and 5 bases from J; junction bases left unmatched: 6. The CDR3 DNA reads TGTGCCAGCAGCTTGTTGGGGGGGGATCACAATGAGCAGTTCTTC. Translating gives CASSLLGGDHNEQFF.

This clonotype has only a few counts. The chain uses TRBV6-2 or TRBV6-3 and TRBJ1-5; D unresolved. In germline, CDR1 is MNHEY, CDR2 SVGEGT. Trimming shortened V by 2 bases and J by 5 bases, and 7 bases separated the two germline ends. The length of the CDR3 is 13 residues. As DNA, the CDR3 is TGTGCCAGCAGTTACGTCTCTGATCAGCCCCAGCATTTT. It is translated as CASSYVSDQPQHF.

In this sample, this clonotype turned up many times. This rearrangement joins TRBV20-1 to TRBJ2-7; D is possibly TRBD2 (6 bases). Germline CDR1 reads DFQATT; CDR2 reads SNEGSKA (reference sequence). The CDR3 sequence is 15 residues long. V lost 0 bases and J lost 3, with 15 bases in between. The CDR3 here is CSARDSTSRIYEQYF. Here the CDR3 DNA reads TGCAGTGCTAGAGATAGTACTAGCAGGATCTACGAGCAGTACTTC.

The genes are TRBV29-1 and TRBJ2-5; the match to TRBD2 covers 9 bases. CDR3 length: 15 amino acids. Germline-derived CDR1 and CDR2 are SQVTM and ANQGSEA. The V segment lost 6 bases and the J segment 2 bases; nucleotides outside the gene matches: 10. CDR3 nucleotide sequence: TGCAGCGTCGTCCTTAGCGGGGGCCTTCAAGAGACCCAGTACTTC. It specifies CSVVLSGGLQETQYF.

This clonotype has a count of ten or more. The rearrangement links TRBV19 to TRBJ2-7, with D tentatively TRBD1 (7 bases). Germline V gives CDR1 LNHDA, CDR2 SQIVND (reference sequence). The CDR3 covers 16 residues. Trimming left V 4 bases short and J 7 bases short, with 23 bases between. The DNA for the CDR3 is TGTGCCAGTAGTACCTCGAGGAGGGCCCAGGGGGGTGAGCAGTACTTC. Translation gives CASSTSRRAQGGEQYF.

This clonotype was observed many times. The chain joins TRBV4-1 to TRBJ2-6; 8 bases line up with TRBD2. The CDR3 runs to 19 residues. V lost 0 bases, J lost 0 bases, and 7 bases stayed unmatched. Germline V gene data show CDR1 as MGHRA and CDR2 as YSYEKL. CDR3 amino acids: CASSQDPLAGFSGANVLTF. As DNA, the CDR3 is TGCGCCAGCAGCCAAGATCCCCTAGCGGGCTTCTCTGGGGCCAACGTCCTGACTTTC.

This clonotype came up a few times. V usage is TRBV2 and J usage is TRBJ2-7; TRBD1 might be the D (6 bases). CDR1 and CDR2 (germline): SNHLY, FYNNEI. The CDR3 spans 13 residues. V dropped 7 bases and J dropped 6 bases, with 16 bases sitting between them. The CDR3 protein is CASKGDVGGEQYF. The CDR3, as DNA: TGTGCCAGCAAGGGGGACGTTGGGGGCGAGCAGTACTTC.

This clonotype was counted at least ten times. The gene calls are TRBV7-3 and TRBJ2-1; no firm D call. Per the germline V gene, CDR1 is SGHTA and CDR2 is FQGTGA. With 3 bases removed from V and 3 bases from J, the gap between germline ends came to 12 bases. This CDR3 has 15 amino acids. CDR3 residues: CASSLGFVDYNEQFF. The CDR3 DNA sequence: TGTGCCAGCAGCTTGGGCTTCGTGGACTACAATGAGCAGTTCTTC.

This chain joins TRBV12-3 or TRBV12-4 and TRBJ2-2; no reliable D call. The CDR3 loop spans 13 amino acids. The V gene lost 6 bases and the J gene lost 1 base, with 6 bases spanning the gap. CDR3 coding DNA: TGTGCCAGCAGCGCGGTGAACACCGGGGAGCTGTTTTTT. Amino acids: CASSAVNTGELFF.

This clonotype was counted ten times or more. The V and J genes are TRBV29-1 and TRBJ2-7; D possibly matches TRBD1 or TRBD2 (5 bases each). The CDR3 has 12 residues. The germline V and J ends were trimmed by 6 bases and 1 base, with 10 bases remaining between them. CDR1 SQVTM and CDR2 ANQGSEA come from the germline V gene. CDR3 sequence reads: CSVGDGSYEQYF. The DNA of the CDR3 is TGCAGCGTGGGGGACGGATCCTACGAGCAGTACTTC.

The gene calls are TRBV20-1 and TRBJ1-5; tentatively, D is TRBD1 (5 bases). Germline V lookup: CDR1 DFQATT, CDR2 SNEGSKA (reference sequence). This CDR3 contains 15 residues. Trimming shortened V by 3 bases and J by 3 bases, and 15 bases separated the two germline ends. Here the CDR3 DNA reads TGCAGTGCTAGTCCGGGACGGGCGATCAATCAGCCCCAGCATTTT. Amino acid sequence: CSASPGRAINQPQHF.

Of note for this clonotype: A much larger clonotype is one base distant, so this may be a read error. V usage is TRBV7-2 and J usage is TRBJ2-7; D is perhaps TRBD2 (5 bases). The CDR3 covers 14 residues. The germline CDR1 and CDR2 sequences are SGHTA and FQGNSA. Written as DNA, the CDR3 is TGTGCCAGCAGCTTATGGTCTAGCTCCCACGAGCAGTACTTC. Protein: CASSLWSSSHEQYF.

This clonotype showed up just a few times. The rearrangement uses TRBV7-9 and TRBJ2-1; maybe TRBD1 (6 bases). This CDR3 spans 15 amino acids. V lost 5 bases and J 12 bases, leaving 23 bases between the germline ends. Germline-derived CDR1 and CDR2 are SEHNR and FQNEAQ (reference sequence). In DNA form, the CDR3 reads TGTGCCAGCAGCCTTCTTGGGGGCCCGCTCAGGTGGCAGTTCTTC. Amino acids: CASSLLGGPLRWQFF.

The V call is TRBV5-5, the J call TRBJ1-1; D perhaps matches TRBD1 (5 bases). Germline V gene data show CDR1 as SGHKS and CDR2 as YYEKEE (reference sequence). This CDR3 is built from 12 residues. Between the trimmed V and J ends, which lost 4 bases and 5 bases, there was a span of 9 bases. The CDR3 region is CASSPEGTEAFF. The DNA for the CDR3 is TGTGCCAGCAGCCCCGAGGGGACTGAAGCTTTCTTT.

The J gene is TRBJ2-7, the V gene TRBV12-3 or TRBV12-4; 10 bases agree with TRBD2. The CDR3 runs to 13 residues. V lost 8 bases, J lost 5 bases, and 6 bases stayed unmatched. DNA of the CDR3: TGTGCCAGCGCGGGACTAGCGACCCACGAGCAGTACTTC. Translated: CASAGLATHEQYF.

This clonotype has just a few counts. The chain combines TRBV10-3 with TRBJ2-3; D is undetermined. Looked up from germline, CDR1 is ENHRY and CDR2 is SYGVKD. The V end lost 5 bases, the J end lost 14 bases, and 14 bases lay between the germline ends. This CDR3 region has 11 residues. The CDR3 coding sequence is TGTGCCATCAGTCCGGGCCCCAGGCGGTATTTT. Translation gives CAISPGPRRYF.

This chain joins TRBV6-1 and TRBJ1-4; D is ambiguous. V shed 6 bases and J shed 4 bases, with 9 bases lying between them. The CDR3 consists of 13 residues. Germline-derived CDR1 and CDR2 are MNHNS and SASEGT. The CDR3 reads CASRGVINEKLFF. CDR3 coding DNA: TGTGCCAGCAGAGGAGTAATTAATGAAAAACTGTTTTTT.

The chain carries TRBV12-3 or TRBV12-4 and TRBJ2-1, with 13 bases matching TRBD2. The CDR3 loop spans 15 amino acids. V gave up 6 bases and J gave up 6 bases; unmatched junction bases: 5. CDR3: CASSKLAGGGNEQFF. For the CDR3, the DNA is TGTGCCAGCAGCAAACTAGCGGGAGGGGGCAATGAGCAGTTCTTC.

This chain connects TRBV21-1 to TRBJ1-3; the table gives TRBD1 as D, unverified against the DNA. TRBV21-1 is listed as a pseudogene. The CDR3 covers 17 residues. The DNA for the CDR3 is TGTGCCAGCAACCCGGGGAAACAGGGGGGCTCTGGAAACACCATATATTTT. It yields the protein CASNPGKQGGSGNTIYF.

This clonotype came up many times. The chain recombines TRBV20-1 with TRBJ2-3; tentative D call: TRBD2 (5 bases). Germline CDR1 reads DFQATT; CDR2 reads SNEGSKA (reference sequence). There are 12 residues in the CDR3. The V end lost 6 bases, the J end lost 0 bases, and 7 bases lay between the germline ends. CDR3 sequence (DNA): TGCAGTGCAAGGACTAGCACAGATACGCAGTATTTT. Its protein is CSARTSTDTQYF.

This clonotype was seen many times. The DNA of the CDR3 is TGCAGTGCTAGAGATCAACTAGCGAGAAAAGAGACCCAGTACTTC. This encodes CSARDQLARKETQYF. The gene calls are TRBV20-1 and TRBJ2-5, with 7 bases matching TRBD2. Germline loops: CDR1 DFQATT, CDR2 SNEGSKA (reference sequence). V lost 0 bases to trimming and J lost 3 bases; unmatched junction nucleotides: 7. The CDR3 extends over 15 amino acids.

Many counts were recorded for this clonotype. The gene calls are TRBV20-1 and TRBJ2-3, with D uncertain. Trimming shortened V by 0 bases and J by 6 bases, and 13 bases separated the two germline ends. Germline V gives CDR1 DFQATT, CDR2 SNEGSKA (reference sequence). There are 14 residues in the CDR3. CDR3 nucleotides: TGCAGTGCTAGAGATCCTCTATTAGAGGATACGCAGTATTTT. Translating gives CSARDPLLEDTQYF.

V usage is TRBV5-1 and J usage is TRBJ2-3, with 12 bases lining up with TRBD2. Trimming took 7 bases from V and 0 from J; bases not matched to a gene: 6. This CDR3 has 16 amino acids. Germline V gene data show CDR1 as SGHRS and CDR2 as YFSETQ. The CDR3 sequence is CASRLGLAGSTDTQYF. The CDR3 coding sequence is TGCGCCAGCCGACTCGGACTAGCGGGAAGCACAGATACGCAGTATTTT. Full variable domain (rest looked up from reference TRBV5-1 and TRBJ2-3): KAGVTQTPRYLIKTRGQQVTLSCSPISGHRSVSWYQQTPGQGLQFLFEYFSETQRNKGNFPGRFSGRQFSNSRSEMNVSTLELGDSALYLCASRLGLAGSTDTQYFGPGTRLTVL.

This clonotype came up many times. The gene calls are TRBV6-5 and TRBJ2-4, with a possible D match to TRBD2 (6 bases). Trimming pared 2 bases from V and 4 bases from J, leaving 15 bases between. Per germline, CDR1 MNHEY and CDR2 SVGAGI. The CDR3 runs 16 residues. The chain's CDR3 is CASSYGGAGLKNIQYF. DNA for the CDR3: TGTGCCAGCAGTTACGGCGGGGCAGGATTAAAAAACATTCAGTACTTC.

This clonotype was counted ten times or more. Here the CDR3 reads CSAENTEYEQYF. The CDR3 region has the DNA TGCAGTGCTGAGAATACAGAGTACGAGCAGTACTTC. The V and J genes are TRBV20-1 and TRBJ2-7; D not resolved. CDR3 length: 12 residues. Trimming stripped 5 bases from V and 4 bases from J, with 12 bases between. CDR1 is DFQATT and CDR2 is SNEGSKA in the germline V gene (reference sequence).